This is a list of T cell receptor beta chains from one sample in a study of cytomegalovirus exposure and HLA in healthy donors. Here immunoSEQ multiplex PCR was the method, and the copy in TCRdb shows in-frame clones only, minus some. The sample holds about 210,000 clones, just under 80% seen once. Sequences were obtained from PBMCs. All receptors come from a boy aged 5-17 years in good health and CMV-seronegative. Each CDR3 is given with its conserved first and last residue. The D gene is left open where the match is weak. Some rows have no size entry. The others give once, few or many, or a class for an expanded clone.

CDR3 DNA: TGTGCCAGCAGTGACAGGGGGCCAGGCACTGAAGCTTTCTTT
CDR3 protein: CASSDRGPGTEAFF
D gene: TRBD1
clone size: -
V gene: TRBV25-1
CDR3 length: 14
J gene: TRBJ1-1

CDR3 DNA: TGCAGCGTTGAAACTAGCGGGAGCTCCTACGAGCAGTACTTC
CDR3 protein: CSVETSGSSYEQYF
D gene: TRBD2
clone size: few
V gene: TRBV29-1
CDR3 length: 14
J gene: TRBJ2-7

CDR3 DNA: TGTGCCAGCTCGACAGGGACGGCCCAAGAGACCCAGTACTTC
CDR3 protein: CASSTGTAQETQYF
D gene: TRBD1
clone size: -
V gene: TRBV7-2
CDR3 length: 14
J gene: TRBJ2-5

CDR3 DNA: TGTGCCACCCCCGACAGGGACCGTAACTATGGCTACACCTTC
CDR3 protein: CATPDRDRNYGYTF
D gene: TRBD1
clone size: -
V gene: TRBV6-1
CDR3 length: 14
J gene: TRBJ1-2

CDR3 DNA: TGTGCCAGCTCTGTACTGAGGGGGGGGGCAGGGGAGCTGTTTTTT
CDR3 protein: CASSVLRGGAGELFF
D gene: -
clone size: -
V gene: TRBV7-8
CDR3 length: 15
J gene: TRBJ2-2

CDR3 DNA: TGTGCCAGCAGCTTAGGATCGTTTTACGAGCAGTACTTC
CDR3 protein: CASSLGSFYEQYF
D gene: -
clone size: -
V gene: TRBV7-9
CDR3 length: 13
J gene: TRBJ2-7

CDR3 DNA: TGTGCCAGCTCCCCGGGACTAGCTCAAGAGACCCAGTACTTC
CDR3 protein: CASSPGLAQETQYF
D gene: TRBD2
clone size: -
V gene: TRBV18
CDR3 length: 14
J gene: TRBJ2-5

CDR3 DNA: TGTGCCAGCGGCCCCTACGACAGCGGCTACACCTTC
CDR3 protein: CASGPYDSGYTF
D gene: -
clone size: -
V gene: TRBV27
CDR3 length: 12
J gene: TRBJ1-2

CDR3 DNA: TGTGCCAGCAGCTCCGGGACTACGAGAATCTACAATGAGCAGTTCTTC
CDR3 protein: CASSSGTTRIYNEQFF
D gene: TRBD2
clone size: -
V gene: TRBV7-9
CDR3 length: 16
J gene: TRBJ2-1

CDR3 DNA: TGTGCCATCCGAGGACTAGCGGGAGGGCCGGGCACCGGGGAGCTGTTTTTT
CDR3 protein: CAIRGLAGGPGTGELFF
D gene: TRBD2
clone size: -
V gene: TRBV10-3
CDR3 length: 17
J gene: TRBJ2-2

CDR3 DNA: TGTGCCAGCAGCTTAGTATTAGGTAGCGGGAATGAGCAGTTCTTC
CDR3 protein: CASSLVLGSGNEQFF
D gene: TRBD2
clone size: -
V gene: TRBV11-2
CDR3 length: 15
J gene: TRBJ2-1

CDR3 DNA: TGTGCCAGCTCACTTTTGACAGGGGGCGACGAGCAGTACTTC
CDR3 protein: CASSLLTGGDEQYF
D gene: TRBD1
clone size: -
V gene: TRBV18
CDR3 length: 14
J gene: TRBJ2-7

CDR3 DNA: TGTGCCAGCTCCCAGGCGGGACGAATGAACACTGAAGCTTTCTTT
CDR3 protein: CASSQAGRMNTEAFF
D gene: -
clone size: -
V gene: TRBV27
CDR3 length: 15
J gene: TRBJ1-1

CDR3 DNA: TGTGCCAGCAGCGTAGGGGCAGGGGGCTACGAGCAGTACTTC
CDR3 protein: CASSVGAGGYEQYF
D gene: TRBD1
clone size: -
V gene: TRBV9
CDR3 length: 14
J gene: TRBJ2-7

CDR3 DNA: TGTGCCACTGGAAAGGACACCACCCACAGGGAGCAGTACTTC
CDR3 protein: CATGKDTTHREQYF
D gene: -
clone size: -
V gene: TRBV15
CDR3 length: 14
J gene: TRBJ2-7

CDR3 DNA: TGTGCCACACAAGGGGGTGCGACCCAGTACTTC
CDR3 protein: CATQGGATQYF
D gene: -
clone size: once
V gene: TRBV27
CDR3 length: 11
J gene: TRBJ2-5